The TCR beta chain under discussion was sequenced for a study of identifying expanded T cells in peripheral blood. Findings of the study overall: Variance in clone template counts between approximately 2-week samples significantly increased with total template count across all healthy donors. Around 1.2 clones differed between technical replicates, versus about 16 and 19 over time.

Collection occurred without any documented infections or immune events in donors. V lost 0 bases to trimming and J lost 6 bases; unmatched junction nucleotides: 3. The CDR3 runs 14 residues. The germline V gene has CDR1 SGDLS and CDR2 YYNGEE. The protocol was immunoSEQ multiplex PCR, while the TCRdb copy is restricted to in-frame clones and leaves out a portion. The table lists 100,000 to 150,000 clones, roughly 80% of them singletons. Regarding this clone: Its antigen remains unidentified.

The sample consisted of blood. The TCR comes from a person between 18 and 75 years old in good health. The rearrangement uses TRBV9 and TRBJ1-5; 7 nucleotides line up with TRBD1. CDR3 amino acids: CASSVDDRAQPQHF. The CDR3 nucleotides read TGTGCCAGCAGCGTAGACGACAGGGCTCAGCCCCAGCATTTT.